One and the same sample provided the 29 T cell receptor beta chains below, sequenced in a study of blood T cell repertoires in COVID-19. Some clones are missing from TCRdb's copy, which holds only in-frame ones; the method was immunoSEQ multiplex PCR. The table lists some 500,000 clones, about 89% of them singletons. Input material: peripheral blood. Receptors originate from a woman aged 50 to 60 with COVID-19, enrolled during active disease.

This clone occurred a few times. V and J are TRBV19 and TRBJ2-1; D ambiguous. The CDR3 spans 13 residues. The V gene lost 4 bases and the J gene lost 3 bases, with 7 bases spanning the gap. The germline gives CDR1 LNHDA, CDR2 SQIVND (reference sequence). The CDR3 loop reads CASSKARYNEQFF. DNA for the CDR3: TGTGCCAGTAGTAAAGCGCGCTACAATGAGCAGTTCTTC.

V and J are TRBV3-1 (or the pseudogene TRBV3-2) and TRBJ1-2; TRBD1 is a possible D gene (5 bases). V was cut by 1 base and J by 8 bases, with 17 bases left in between. Germline lookup yields CDR1 LGHDT and CDR2 YNNKEL (reference sequence). This CDR3 is built from 15 residues. For the CDR3, the DNA is TGTGCCAGCAGCCAAGGGCACAGGCCCGCTATGGGCTACACCTTC. Translating it yields CASSQGHRPAMGYTF.

This clone was found once. The rearrangement joins TRBV5-1 to TRBJ1-4, with D possibly matching TRBD1 (6 bases). The CDR3 has 16 residues. Germline CDR1 SGHRS, CDR2 YFSETQ. Trimming cost V 4 bases and J 7 bases, with 20 bases left between them. DNA of the CDR3: TGCGCCAGCAGCGAGAGCTTCAGGGGTGTAGGTGAAAAACTGTTTTTT. Translating it yields CASSESFRGVGEKLFF.

The genes are TRBV30 and TRBJ2-3; D is unclear. V gave up 0 bases and J gave up 2 bases, with 9 bases separating them. Germline-derived CDR1 and CDR2 are GTSNPN and SVGIG (reference sequence). The CDR3 totals 14 residues. CDR3 sequence (DNA): TGTGCCTGGAGTGTGATGGGCAACACAGATACGCAGTATTTT. As protein: CAWSVMGNTDTQYF.

The sample holds a few counts of this clone. The chain combines TRBV30 with TRBJ2-4; 9 positions agree with TRBD1. The germline gives CDR1 GTSNPN, CDR2 SVGIG (reference sequence). The CDR3 sequence is 17 residues long. With 2 bases clipped from V and 0 bases from J, the junction kept 8 bases outside the gene matches. The CDR3 here is CAWSPGTGKGAKNIQYF. The CDR3 DNA reads TGTGCCTGGAGTCCCGGGACAGGGAAAGGAGCCAAAAACATTCAGTACTTC.

The sample holds one count of this clone. V and J are TRBV12-3 or TRBV12-4 and TRBJ2-7, with D perhaps TRBD2 (5 bases). The V and J ends lost 6 bases and 4 bases respectively, with 13 bases between them. CDR3 length: 13 residues. The CDR3 DNA is TGTGCCAGCAGCCGGGGATCTACTTACGAGCAGTACTTC. This codes for CASSRGSTYEQYF.

V is TRBV3-1 (or the pseudogene TRBV3-2) and J is TRBJ2-1, with D possibly TRBD2 on 5 matching bases. Deletions cut 1 base from V and 7 bases from J, with 23 bases between. The CDR3 contains 18 residues. Germline CDR1 and CDR2: LGHDT and YNNKEL (reference sequence). CDR3 sequence (DNA): TGTGCCAGCAGCCAAGTACCCGCCGAAGCGGAAGGTGGGAATGAGCAGTTCTTC. Protein sequence: CASSQVPAEAEGGNEQFF.

V is TRBV5-4 and J is TRBJ1-1, with TRBD1 matching 8 bases. CDR1 SGHNT and CDR2 YYREEE come from the germline V gene (reference sequence). The CDR3 loop spans 16 amino acids. The V gene end was trimmed by 4 bases and the J gene end by 1 base; junction bases not matched to a gene: 9. The CDR3, as DNA: TGTGCCAGCAGCCCCTCGGGACAGGCCAAGAACACTGAAGCTTTCTTT. It specifies CASSPSGQAKNTEAFF.

This chain uses TRBV3-1 (or the pseudogene TRBV3-2) with TRBJ2-6; a possible D gene is TRBD1 (6 bases). This CDR3 contains 18 residues. The V gene's germline CDR1 is LGHDT and CDR2 YNNKEL (reference sequence). With 0 bases removed from V and 0 bases from J, the gap between germline ends came to 12 bases. CDR3 bases: TGTGCCAGCAGCCAAGAGACAGGTCTTTTCTCTGGGGCCAACGTCCTGACTTTC. Protein sequence: CASSQETGLFSGANVLTF.

This clone was found once. The chain uses TRBV9 and TRBJ2-7; the D gene is possibly TRBD1 (5 bases). Germline assignment: CDR1 SGDLS and CDR2 YYNGEE. The V and J ends lost 5 bases and 2 bases respectively, with 11 bases between them. The CDR3 has 13 amino acids. CDR3 protein: CASSRTPTYEQYF. DNA for the CDR3: TGTGCCAGCAGTCGGACACCAACCTACGAGCAGTACTTC.

The chain uses TRBV7-2 and TRBJ2-2, with 11 positions matching TRBD1. V lost 6 bases to trimming and J lost 4 bases; unmatched junction nucleotides: 7. The CDR3 consists of 16 residues. Per the germline V gene, CDR1 is SGHTA and CDR2 is FQGNSA. CDR3 loop: CASSFEDRGLTGELFF. For the CDR3, the DNA is TGTGCCAGCAGTTTCGAGGACAGGGGGCTCACCGGGGAGCTGTTTTTT.

The chain links TRBV4-2 to TRBJ2-5; TRBD2 matches 9 bases. Germline assignment: CDR1 LGHNA and CDR2 YNFKEQ. V gave up 1 base and J gave up 1 base; unmatched junction bases: 7. The CDR3 has 17 amino acids. This CDR3 is CASSQVGIAGAQETQYF. The CDR3 DNA reads as TGTGCCAGCAGCCAAGTAGGGATAGCGGGGGCCCAAGAGACCCAGTACTTC.

The chain is built from TRBV27 and TRBJ1-6; D gene unclear. CDR1 is MNHEY and CDR2 is SMNVEV in the germline V gene (reference sequence). This CDR3 spans 17 amino acids. The V gene lost 3 bases and the J gene lost 0 bases, with 12 bases spanning the gap. Here the CDR3 reads CASSLTKGSSYNSPLHF. CDR3 bases: TGTGCCAGCAGTTTGACGAAAGGGAGCTCCTATAATTCACCCCTCCACTTT.

The CDR3 bases are TGTGCCATCAGTGGTGGGACAGGTCAGGATTATACTTTCTTT. The encoded protein is CAISGGTGQDYTFF. V usage is TRBV10-3 and J usage is TRBJ1-1, with TRBD1 identical over 8 bases. The CDR3 is 14 residues long. The V gene's germline CDR1 is ENHRY and CDR2 SYGVKD. V was clipped by 4 bases and J by 12 bases; unmatched bases: 13.

The rearrangement joins TRBV7-6 to TRBJ2-7; 10 nucleotides agree with TRBD2. There are 17 residues in the CDR3. J was trimmed by 3 bases and V by 5 bases; bases with no gene match: 13. Germline loops: CDR1 SGHVS, CDR2 FNYEAQ. CDR3 region: CASSRGLSGGTNYEQYF. The CDR3 coding sequence is TGTGCCAGCAGCCGCGGCCTTAGCGGGGGGACGAACTACGAGCAGTACTTC.

The V and J genes are TRBV30 and TRBJ2-4; D may be TRBD2 (5 bases). The germline V gene encodes CDR1 GTSNPN and CDR2 SVGIG (reference sequence). The CDR3 runs 14 residues. With 3 bases removed from V and 0 bases from J, the gap between germline ends came to 9 bases. This chain's CDR3 is CAWRPGLAKNIQYF. In DNA form, the CDR3 reads TGTGCCTGGAGACCGGGGTTAGCCAAAAACATTCAGTACTTC. Full variable domain (missing parts from reference TRBV30 and TRBJ2-4): SQTIHQWPATLVQPVGSPLSLECTVEGTSNPNLYWYRQAAGRGLQLLFYSVGIGQISSEVPQNLSASRPQDRQFILSSKKLLLSDSGFYLCAWRPGLAKNIQYFGAGTRLSVL.

The gene calls are TRBV6-5 and TRBJ1-2; D unresolved. The CDR3 covers 13 residues. Trimming took 6 bases from V and 4 from J, leaving 12 bases between them. The germline gives CDR1 MNHEY, CDR2 SVGAGI. CDR3 coding DNA: TGTGCCAGCAGGCGCGACGGAGCCTATGGCTACACCTTC. Encoded protein: CASRRDGAYGYTF.

This clone was seen only once. The chain combines TRBV5-1 with TRBJ1-2, with a possible D match to TRBD1 (6 bases). Trimming stripped 4 bases from V and 8 bases from J, with 12 bases between. The CDR3 runs 12 residues. From germline, CDR1 is SGHRS and CDR2 YFSETQ. The CDR3 nucleotides read TGCGCCAGCAGCCCGGACAGTCCCGGCTACACCTTC. This translates into CASSPDSPGYTF.

J is TRBJ2-7 and V is TRBV5-1; TRBD1 is a possible D gene (5 bases). CDR3 length equals 15 residues. From germline, CDR1 is SGHRS and CDR2 YFSETQ. With 0 bases removed from V and 3 bases from J, the gap between germline ends came to 13 bases. CDR3 in DNA: TGCGCCAGCAGCTTGGTCGCAGGGTTCCGCTACGAGCAGTACTTC. Its translation is CASSLVAGFRYEQYF. Supplemented by reference TRBV5-1 and TRBJ2-7, the full variable domain reads KAGVTQTPRYLIKTRGQQVTLSCSPISGHRSVSWYQQTPGQGLQFLFEYFSETQRNKGNFPGRFSGRQFSNSRSEMNVSTLELGDSALYLCASSLVAGFRYEQYFGPGTRLTVT.

J is TRBJ2-6 and V is TRBV21-1; TRBD1 was called by the table and not checked on the DNA. TRBV21-1 is a pseudogene locus. The CDR3 runs to 20 residues. As DNA, the CDR3 is TGTGCCAGCGGCGACACCACCCCTTTTCCTTTCCGTTCTGGGGCCAACGTCCTGACTTTC. Translation: CASGDTTPFPFRSGANVLTF.

This chain links TRBV29-1 with TRBJ1-5, with 9 bases that match TRBD1. This CDR3 contains 15 residues. V trimming: 6 bases; J trimming: 1 base; junction bases outside the gene matches: 7. Germline V CDR1 and CDR2: SQVTM, ANQGSEA. This chain's CDR3 is CSVRWGTGSNQPQHF. As DNA, the CDR3 is TGCAGCGTCCGGTGGGGGACAGGGAGCAATCAGCCCCAGCATTTT.

V gene TRBV6-1 combines with J gene TRBJ2-6, with D perhaps matching TRBD1 (6 bases). This CDR3 comprises 15 residues. Germline V gives CDR1 MNHNS, CDR2 SASEGT. The DNA of the CDR3 is TGTGCAATCGGGACATCCAGCTCTGGGGCCAACGTCCTGACTTTC. It codes for CAIGTSSSGANVLTF.

The chain couples TRBV27 to TRBJ1-2; perhaps TRBD1 as D (5 bases). Germline lookup yields CDR1 MNHEY and CDR2 SMNVEV (reference sequence). Trimming shortened V by 4 bases and J by 4 bases, and 19 bases separated the two germline ends. The CDR3 sequence is 16 residues long. The CDR3 sequence is CASSSGYMATSYGYTF. As DNA, the CDR3 is TGTGCCAGCAGTTCAGGGTACATGGCTACCTCCTATGGCTACACCTTC.

V usage is TRBV27 and J usage is TRBJ2-1; 11 bases match TRBD2. The V and J ends lost 8 bases and 3 bases, in that order; junction bases with no gene match: 3. CDR1 is MNHEY, CDR2 SMNVEV, per germline (reference sequence). CDR3 length: 14 residues. This CDR3 reads CASGTSGGYNEQFF. CDR3 in DNA: TGTGCCAGCGGAACTAGCGGGGGCTACAATGAGCAGTTCTTC.

The chain has TRBV7-2 and TRBJ2-1; 8 nucleotides align to TRBD2. CDR1 and CDR2 (germline): SGHTA, FQGNSA. The V gene end was trimmed by 1 base and the J gene end by 7 bases; junction bases not matched to a gene: 12. CDR3 length: 17 residues. The CDR3 sequence is CASSLVPAGVLMNEQFF. The CDR3 coding sequence is TGTGCCAGCAGCTTAGTTCCAGCGGGGGTGCTAATGAATGAGCAGTTCTTC.

The chain carries TRBV18 and TRBJ1-1; D is unclear. CDR1 and CDR2 (germline): KGHSH, LQKENI. The CDR3 contains 14 residues. Trimming removed 2 bases at V and 7 bases at J, with 14 bases between. This CDR3 reads CASSPEPSFVEAFF. As DNA, the CDR3 is TGTGCCAGCTCACCAGAGCCGTCATTTGTTGAAGCTTTCTTT. Full variable domain (missing parts from reference TRBV18 and TRBJ1-1): NAGVMQNPRHLVRRRGQEARLRCSPMKGHSHVYWYRQLPEEGLKFMVYLQKENIIDESGMPKERFSAEFPKEGPSILRIQQVVRGDSAAYFCASSPEPSFVEAFFGQGTRLTVV.

The V call is TRBV19, the J call TRBJ1-1; 7 bases fit TRBD1. V was clipped by 6 bases and J by 2 bases; unmatched bases: 6. The germline CDR1 and CDR2 sequences are LNHDA and SQIVND (reference sequence). The CDR3 has 14 residues. This chain's CDR3 is CASRTGSRNTEAFF. The CDR3 DNA is TGTGCCAGTAGGACAGGGTCGAGAAACACTGAAGCTTTCTTT.

The chain links TRBV27 to TRBJ2-3; possibly TRBD2 for D (6 bases). Trimming shortened V by 5 bases and J by 6 bases, and 15 bases separated the two germline ends. This CDR3 contains 14 residues. Germline CDR1 and CDR2: MNHEY and SMNVEV (reference sequence). The CDR3 nucleotides read TGTGCCAGCAGTACGGGACTCCCGGTGGATACGCAGTATTTT. This translates into CASSTGLPVDTQYF.

The count of this clone is one. This chain links TRBV19 with TRBJ1-1; D may be TRBD1 (6 bases). With 1 base removed from V and 6 bases from J, the gap between germline ends came to 33 bases. This CDR3 region has 21 residues. Germline CDR1 LNHDA, CDR2 SQIVND (reference sequence). CDR3 amino acids: CASSIARGHSTREGWLAEAFF. In nucleotides, the CDR3 is TGTGCCAGTAGTATAGCTAGGGGACACTCAACGAGGGAGGGTTGGTTGGCTGAAGCTTTCTTT.